This T cell receptor beta chain came from a study of post-analysis software for immune sequencing data (dated by TCRdb to 2013 to 2016). About the study as a whole: Recorded disease courses included relapsing-remitting, secondary progressive and progressive-relapsing multiple sclerosis, with some patients lacking subtype annotation. A subset of samples was prepared in parallel using single-end sample barcoding, then pooled and co-amplified after Illumina adapter ligation. The multiple sclerosis patient repertoires were compared with approximately 11 previously published healthy control repertoires from donors aged about 6 to 26 years. The research as a whole found: The multiple sclerosis patient group was slightly younger than the control group. Normalized Chao1 diversity was significantly lower in multiple sclerosis patients than controls, suggesting substantial peripheral T-cell clonal expansion. Significantly higher frequencies in patients than in controls were found for about five TRBV segments, including TRBV5-6, TRBV5-1 and TRBV20-1. Strong co-clustering of samples prepared in the same batch was shown by direct clustering with F measure, prompting a batch-effect correction.

V was cut back by 1 base and J by 1 base, leaving a gap of 7 bases between them. CDR3 length: 14 amino acids, cysteine to phenylalanine. The retained sequence is limited to the CDR3, 42 bases, with the frame set at the first base. To demonstrate the VDJtools post-analysis software, the study profiled TCR beta repertoires from the peripheral blood of about 13 young patients with multiple sclerosis. The patients with multiple sclerosis were children and adolescents between about 6 and 15 years of age. This clonotype appeared a few times. No antigen is known for it. There are no base qualities to consult, and no much larger clone falls within one base. Libraries were constructed by PCR. These reads were obtained on an Illumina HiSeq 2500. Unique molecular identifiers were incorporated into TCR beta cDNA libraries to reduce PCR and sequencing biases. Per 1 to 10 million input T cells, 500,000 or so cDNA molecules were obtained, such that each molecule approximated one T cell. The same protocol used for the earlier healthy control dataset was applied to prepare and sequence the patient libraries. Within a given batch, samples were prepared together, multiplexed and sequenced on the same HiSeq lane. The published analysis was carried out like this. MIGEC was used to process the raw barcoded reads, and molecular identifier groups with only a single read were discarded before consensus assembly and CDR3 extraction. Clonotype tables were post-analysed with VDJtools, normalizing diversity by down-sampling all datasets to the smallest sample size. Repertoire overlap clustering matched CDR3 amino acid but not nucleotide sequences to correct batch-related cross-sample contamination. In-frame beta chains were kept once TCRdb had trimmed the public reads at Q25 with fastp and called clones with MiXCR. Under each unique CDR3 protein, matching rows form one entry showing the most common genes and DNA. The V and J calls here are based on TCRdb, not the publication. Here the sample has about 400,000 distinct CDR3 sequences; about a third occur a single time. Roughly 13% of the sample rests with the top ten.

Sequenced sample: blood. The receptor's source is a girl aged 5-17 years with multiple sclerosis. Here the chain combines TRBV12-3 or TRBV12-4 and TRBJ2-5, with the D segment identity uncertain. The sequenced DNA is TGTGCCAGCAGTTTAGAGTCCGTCCAAGAGACCCAGTACTTC. It encodes CASSLESVQETQYF.